The clone carrying this TCR beta chain was seen at least ten times. Its specificity is unknown. This sample was included in a study of T-cell reconstitution after alpha-beta-depleted transplantation in children. The study, taken as a whole, reports: By about two months after transplant, alpha-beta T cells reportedly arose from several hundred graft clones that had expanded. At one year after transplant, newly produced T cells mostly accounted for T-cell counts and diversity. Certain patients had high TCRbeta diversity at day 60, and it came from recipient T cells and thymic progenitors that survived.

The CDR3 covers 14 residues. CDR1 and CDR2 from the germline V gene are LGHDT and YNNKEL (reference sequence). The V end was cut by 5 bases, the J end by 3 bases, with 13 bases between. A library of TCRbeta sequences, prepared with unique molecular identifiers, was generated. One entry per CDR3 protein, called by TCRdb with MiXCR from the PCR reads. Here the sample spans nearly 250,000 distinct CDR3 sequences, roughly 8.2% being singletons. The rearrangement links TRBV3-1 to TRBJ1-1, with D unclear. The sequences come from PBMCs, mostly from graft donor cells, collected 180 days after TCRalphabeta/CD19-depleted stem cell transplant. The receptor was isolated from a male patient younger than 18 who had a stem cell transplant for acute lymphoblastic leukemia, so the T cells may come from the graft donor. This chain's CDR3 is CASSYRGAHTEAFF. CDR3 DNA: TGTGCCAGCAGCTACCGCGGCGCTCACACTGAAGCTTTCTTT.